What follows is one T cell receptor (beta chain) and its context. The data originate from a study of blood T cell repertoires in COVID-19. For the study at large: There were acute and convalescent COVID-19 samples, and they came from the United States, Italy and Spain. From T cells, B-cell-depleted T cells, or PBMCs came the material, which was cDNA or gDNA.

In the study's own analysis: Amplifying reference gene primers gave estimates of nucleated cell counts. Using immunoSEQ multiplex PCR, the repertoire was profiled, and TCRdb retains in-frame clones only, with some absent. V, J and clone size reflect that table, while D and trimming were determined from the DNA. The repertoire has 150,000 to 200,000 clones, around 90% of them found once; the top ten carry roughly a sixth. The clonotype comes from a man aged 55 to 70 with active or convalescent COVID-19. The specimen was peripheral blood.

The CDR3 DNA reads TGTGCCAGCAGCTTAGCAGGTAACAGCAGGTCCTACGAGCAGTACTTC. This sequence encodes CASSLAGNSRSYEQYF. The chain combines TRBV7-2 with TRBJ2-7; D not certain. The CDR3 totals 16 residues. Germline V CDR1 and CDR2: SGHTA, FQGNSA. V was cut by 0 bases and J by 1 base, with 13 bases left in between.